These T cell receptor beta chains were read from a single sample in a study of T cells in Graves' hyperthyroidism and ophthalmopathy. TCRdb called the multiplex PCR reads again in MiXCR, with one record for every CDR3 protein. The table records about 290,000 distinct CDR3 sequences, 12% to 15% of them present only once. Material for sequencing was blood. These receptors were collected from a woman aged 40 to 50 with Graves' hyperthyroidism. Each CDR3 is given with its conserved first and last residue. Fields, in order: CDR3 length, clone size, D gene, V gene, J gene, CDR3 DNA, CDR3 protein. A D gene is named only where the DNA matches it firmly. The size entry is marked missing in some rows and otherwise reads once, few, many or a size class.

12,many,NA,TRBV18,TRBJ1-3,TGTGCCAGCTCACCAAGGGAGGGCACCATATATTTT,CASSPREGTIYF
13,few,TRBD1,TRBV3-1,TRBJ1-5,TGTGCCAGCAGCCACACAGGGACAGGGCCCCAGCATTTT,CASSHTGTGPQHF
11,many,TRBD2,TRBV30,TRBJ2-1,TGTGCCTGGAGTTCCGGGACTAGTGAGTTCTTC,CAWSSGTSEFF
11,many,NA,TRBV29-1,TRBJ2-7,TGCAGCGCGTCCCTGAACTACGAGCAGTACTTC,CSASLNYEQYF
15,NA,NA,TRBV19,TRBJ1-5,TGTGCCAGTAGGGGTTGGAAGGATAGCAATCAGCCCCAGCATTTT,CASRGWKDSNQPQHF
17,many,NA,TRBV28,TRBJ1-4,TGTGCCAGCAGTTTAAGGGCAGCCCGATTGCCTAATGAAAAACTGTTTTTT,CASSLRAARLPNEKLFF
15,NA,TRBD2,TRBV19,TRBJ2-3,TGTGCCAGCAGCCCTCGGGGGGGTCGGACAGATACGCAGTATTTT,CASSPRGGRTDTQYF
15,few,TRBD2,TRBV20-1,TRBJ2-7,TGCAGTGCTTCACAAGCCCCCGGGACTAGCGGGAGGCAGTACTTC,CSASQAPGTSGRQYF
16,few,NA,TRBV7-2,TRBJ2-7,TGTGCCAGCAGCTTAGACCCCGGCAGGAATACCTACGAGCAGTACTTC,CASSLDPGRNTYEQYF
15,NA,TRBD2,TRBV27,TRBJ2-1,TGTGCCAGCAGTTTATTCACGGGAGGGACATCTGAGCAGTTCTTC,CASSLFTGGTSEQFF
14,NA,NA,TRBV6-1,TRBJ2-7,TGTGCCAGCAGTGGGGCAGGGGAGTCCTACGAGCAGTACTTC,CASSGAGESYEQYF
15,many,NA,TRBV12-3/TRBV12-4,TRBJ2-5,TGTGCCAGCAGCTCCGTCGACAGGCGCAAGGGGGCCCAGTACTTC,CASSSVDRRKGAQYF
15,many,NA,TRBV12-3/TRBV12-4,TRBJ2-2,TGTGCCAGCAGTCCCCTTCAGGGGAGCACCGGGGAGCTGTTTTTT,CASSPLQGSTGELFF
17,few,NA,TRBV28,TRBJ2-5,TGTGCCAGCAGCTCACTCGGAGAGGCAGGGCTCCAAGAGACCCAGTACTTC,CASSSLGEAGLQETQYF
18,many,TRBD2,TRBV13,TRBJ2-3,TGTGCCAGCAGCACTCGACTAGCGGGAGAGGGATACACAGATACGCAGTATTTT,CASSTRLAGEGYTDTQYF
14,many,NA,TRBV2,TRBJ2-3,TGTGCCAGCATCTCGCGAGGGCCTGGAGATACGCAGTATTTT,CASISRGPGDTQYF
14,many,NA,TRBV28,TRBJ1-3,TGTGCCAGCAGGGCGCGGGACTCTGGAAACACCATATATTTT,CASRARDSGNTIYF
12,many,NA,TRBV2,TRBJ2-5,TGTGCCAGCAGTCCGGGGTGGGAGACCCAGTACTTC,CASSPGWETQYF
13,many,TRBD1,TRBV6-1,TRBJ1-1,TGTGCCGCGGACAGGGGCGGGGGTACTGAAGCTTTCTTT,CAADRGGGTEAFF
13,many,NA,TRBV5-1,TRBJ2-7,TGCGCCAGCCGCTTCGGACAGACCTACGAGCAGTACTTC,CASRFGQTYEQYF
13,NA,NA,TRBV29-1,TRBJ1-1,TGCAGCGTTGAAGATCGGGGGGGCACTGAAGCTTTCTTT,CSVEDRGGTEAFF
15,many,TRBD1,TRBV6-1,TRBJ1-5,TGTGCCAGCAGTCCTCAGACAGGGACGAATCAGCCCCAGCATTTT,CASSPQTGTNQPQHF
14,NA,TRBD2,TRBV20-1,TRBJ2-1,TGCAGTGCGAGCAGGGCTAGCGGACCCAATGAGCAGTTCTTC,CSASRASGPNEQFF